This T cell receptor (beta chain) originates from a study of CD8 T cells in ankylosing spondylitis. General observations from the study: Roughly eight highly homologous variants made up a TCR beta motif that seemed to typify ankylosing spondylitis blood. In the blood and synovial fluid of reactive arthritis, some motif variants had been previously reported.

In its sample, this clonotype was seen a few times. The antigen is unknown. TCRdb reprocessed the 5' RACE reads with MiXCR, giving one entry per CDR3 protein. The data show roughly 150,000 distinct CDR3 sequences, 25% to 35% seen once. CDR1 and CDR2 (germline): DFQATT, SNEGSKA (reference sequence). The junction had 4 bases not matched to a gene; V was cut back by 0 bases and J by 2 bases. The CDR3 spans 15 residues. Sequencing was performed on synovial fluid, either unsorted or a sorted T cell fraction (not recorded which). The TCR was taken from a male donor with ankylosing spondylitis. The chain uses TRBV20-1 and TRBJ2-5, with 9 bases aligning to TRBD2. The CDR3: CSARDGGGVQETQYF. CDR3 bases: TGCAGTGCTAGAGATGGCGGGGGGGTTCAAGAGACCCAGTACTTC.